The 14 T cell receptor beta chains below were found in one sample sequenced in a study of cytomegalovirus exposure and HLA in healthy donors. PCR primers comprised 60 Vbeta and 13 Jbeta primers. Measured with immunoSEQ multiplex PCR; TCRdb has only the in-frame clones, and not every one. The profile shows some 98,000 clones, roughly 76% of them singletons. Material for sequencing was PBMCs. Receptors originate from a human donor in good health.

The chain carries TRBV7-9 and TRBJ2-3, with TRBD1 as a possible D gene (5 bases). CDR1 SEHNR and CDR2 FQNEAQ come from the germline V gene (reference sequence). The CDR3 length is 13 residues. V dropped 11 bases and J dropped 2 bases, with 14 bases sitting between them. The CDR3 DNA reads as TGTGCCGGGTCTCAGGGTGACACAGATACGCAGTATTTT. The encoded protein is CAGSQGDTDTQYF.

V gene TRBV4-1 combines with J gene TRBJ2-5; D may be TRBD2 (7 bases). The DNA end is a closer match to TRBJ2-7, so the J assignment may be wrong. CDR3 length: 16 amino acids. Germline CDR1 is MGHRA and CDR2 is YSYEKL. For the CDR3, the DNA is TGCGCCAGCAGCCAAAATGGGGGGGCAGGAGAACACGAGCAGTACTTC. Encoded protein: CASSQNGGAGEHEQYF.

This clone was seen a handful of times. The chain uses TRBV27 and TRBJ1-2; D uncertain. In germline, CDR1 is MNHEY, CDR2 SMNVEV (reference sequence). The V end lost 2 bases, the J end lost 1 base, and 11 bases lay between the germline ends. The CDR3 covers 15 residues. In nucleotides, the CDR3 is TGTGCCAGCAGTTTACTTCCCACAGATAACTATGGCTACACCTTC. This translates into CASSLLPTDNYGYTF.

The chain combines TRBV5-6 with TRBJ1-2, with TRBD1 matching over 7 bases. The CDR3 loop spans 14 amino acids. CDR1 and CDR2 (germline): SGHDT, YYEEEE. The V gene end was trimmed by 4 bases and the J gene end by 5 bases; junction bases not matched to a gene: 8. The CDR3 spells CASSLGQLGYGYTF. Written as DNA, the CDR3 is TGTGCCAGCAGCCTGGGACAGTTAGGATATGGCTACACCTTC.

The CDR3 DNA reads TGCGCCAGCAGCTTGACAGGGGCCGGGGAGCTGTTTTTT. Translating gives CASSLTGAGELFF. V is TRBV5-1 and J is TRBJ2-2, with 7 bases lining up with TRBD1. The CDR3 has 13 amino acids. Unmatched junction bases numbered 0, after V lost 1 base and J lost 6 bases. Germline-derived CDR1 and CDR2 are SGHRS and YFSETQ. Full variable domain (remainder filled in from reference TRBV5-1 and TRBJ2-2): KAGVTQTPRYLIKTRGQQVTLSCSPISGHRSVSWYQQTPGQGLQFLFEYFSETQRNKGNFPGRFSGRQFSNSRSEMNVSTLELGDSALYLCASSLTGAGELFFGEGSRLTVL.

CDR3 nucleotides: TGTGCCAGCAGTGCCACTTGGGCTGAGCAGTTCTTC. This sequence encodes CASSATWAEQFF. The chain links TRBV2 to TRBJ2-1; D is ambiguous. The CDR3 contains 12 residues. CDR1 and CDR2 (germline): SNHLY, FYNNEI. V dropped 4 bases and J dropped 9 bases, with 10 bases sitting between them.

The genes are TRBV30 and TRBJ1-2; 7 bases agree with TRBD1. V dropped 3 bases and J dropped 4; count of bases not matched to a gene: 8. Germline lookup yields CDR1 GTSNPN and CDR2 SVGIG (reference sequence). The CDR3 totals 14 residues. CDR3 region: CAWSGLRGSYGYTF. The CDR3 nucleotides are TGTGCCTGGAGCGGCCTCAGGGGGTCCTATGGCTACACCTTC.

V gene TRBV20-1 combines with J gene TRBJ2-5, with D unclear. Germline V gene lookup returns CDR1 DFQATT and CDR2 SNEGSKA (reference sequence). V was trimmed by 5 bases and J by 4 bases, leaving 8 bases between them. The CDR3 extends over 11 amino acids. The DNA for the CDR3 is TGCAGTGCTGAGGTCACAGAGACCCAGTACTTC. Translating it yields CSAEVTETQYF.

The V call is TRBV12-5, the J call TRBJ2-3, with 8 bases lining up with TRBD1. V lost 6 bases and J lost 2; bases outside the gene matches: 7. From germline, CDR1 is LGHNT and CDR2 FRNRAP. The CDR3 consists of 15 residues. CDR3 in DNA: TGTGCTAGTGGCCCCGGACAGGGATACACAGATACGCAGTATTTT. It yields the protein CASGPGQGYTDTQYF.

This clone was seen a few times. CDR3: CASSWYRGPNEKLFF. The DNA of the CDR3 is TGTGCCAGCAGTTGGTACAGGGGGCCTAATGAAAAACTGTTTTTT. This chain links TRBV27 with TRBJ1-4; 9 nucleotides match TRBD1. CDR1 is MNHEY and CDR2 is SMNVEV in the germline V gene (reference sequence). This CDR3 contains 15 residues. V dropped 4 bases and J dropped 3; count of bases not matched to a gene: 3.

J is TRBJ2-2 and V is TRBV27; D may be TRBD1 (6 bases). V shed 8 bases and J shed 6 bases, with 19 bases lying between them. The CDR3 extends over 15 amino acids. Germline loops: CDR1 MNHEY, CDR2 SMNVEV (reference sequence). The CDR3 is CASGLGTGQAGELFF. The CDR3 DNA sequence: TGTGCCAGCGGGTTGGGTACAGGGCAGGCCGGGGAGCTGTTTTTT.

This clone was found a few times. The chain couples TRBV10-1 to TRBJ2-7; 9 nucleotides align to TRBD2. This CDR3 region has 14 residues. The junction had 7 bases not matched to a gene; V was cut back by 4 bases and J by 6 bases. The germline V gene encodes CDR1 WNHNN and CDR2 SYGVQD (reference sequence). CDR3 coding DNA: TGCGCCAGCAGTGTATTTAGCGGGAGTGCCGAGCAGTACTTC. Protein product: CASSVFSGSAEQYF.

The V and J genes are TRBV6-1 and TRBJ2-7, with D perhaps TRBD1 (5 bases). Deletions cut 6 bases from V and 2 bases from J, with 17 bases between. CDR1 is MNHNS, CDR2 SASEGT, per germline. CDR3 length: 15 residues. Written as DNA, the CDR3 is TGTGCCAGCAGCACCCAGGGTTACCAGGCCTACGAGCAGTACTTC. Translated: CASSTQGYQAYEQYF.

The V gene is TRBV6-5, the J gene TRBJ2-1; 10 bases match TRBD2. Germline CDR1 and CDR2: MNHEY and SVGAGI. The CDR3 is made up of 15 amino acids. With 2 bases clipped from V and 5 bases from J, the junction kept 3 bases outside the gene matches. For the CDR3, the DNA is TGTGCCAGCAGTTACGTAGCGGGAGGTCACAATGAGCAGTTCTTC. Protein: CASSYVAGGHNEQFF.